This T cell receptor beta chain stems from a study of T-cell memory formation after mild COVID-19. This clonotype was seen at least ten times. cDNA libraries for TCR alpha and TCR beta, carrying sample barcodes and UMIs, came from 5'RACE with constant-segment primers. Each CDR3 protein gets one entry after TCRdb re-called the 5' RACE reads with MiXCR. The data show around 140,000 distinct CDR3 sequences, approximately 25% seen once. The sequence derives from an adult woman who had mild COVID-19 (a few samples of this study predate the infection). Cell type and time point are not known. The sample consisted of PBMCs or a T cell subset sorted from them (not recorded which).

The chain's CDR3 is CASSPRIANYGYTF. The CDR3 DNA follows: TGTGCCAGCAGCCCGCGGATAGCTAACTATGGCTACACCTTC. This sequence joins TRBV4-2 and TRBJ1-2; D is unresolved. CDR3 length: 14 residues. CDR1 is LGHNA, CDR2 YNFKEQ, per germline. Trimming stripped 4 bases from V and 0 bases from J, with 9 bases between.